What follows are 8 T cell receptor beta chains derived from one specimen sequenced in a study of identifying expanded T cells in peripheral blood. Profiled with immunoSEQ multiplex PCR; TCRdb holds only in-frame clones, not every one. The data contain under 95,000 clones, around 91% of them singletons. The sequenced material came from blood. These receptors were obtained from a person aged 18 to 75 in good health.

In regard to this clone: The junction differs from germline at one of its ends, possibly a read error. The V call is TRBV11-3, the J call TRBJ2-1; no firm D call. This CDR3 contains 13 residues. Germline V gives CDR1 SGHNT, CDR2 YENEEA. CDR3 nucleotides: TGTGCCAGCAGTTTAGTCGAGCGAAGAGAGCAGTTCTTC. It yields the protein CASSLVERREQFF.

The V gene is TRBV18, the J gene TRBJ2-7; 11 positions match TRBD1. The CDR3 is 14 amino acids. Germline V CDR1 and CDR2: KGHSH, LQKENI. J was trimmed by 6 bases and V by 0 bases; bases with no gene match: 1. The CDR3 protein is CASSPPGTGGEQYF. CDR3 coding DNA: TGTGCCAGCTCACCACCCGGGACAGGGGGCGAGCAGTACTTC. Full variable domain (outside the CDR3, taken from reference TRBV18 and TRBJ2-7): NAGVMQNPRHLVRRRGQEARLRCSPMKGHSHVYWYRQLPEEGLKFMVYLQKENIIDESGMPKERFSAEFPKEGPSILRIQQVVRGDSAAYFCASSPPGTGGEQYFGPGTRLTVT.

The chain links TRBV7-2 to TRBJ1-3; 7 nucleotides align to TRBD1. The CDR3 consists of 15 residues. Unmatched junction bases numbered 3, after V lost 4 bases and J lost 0 bases. Germline V gives CDR1 SGHTA, CDR2 FQGNSA. CDR3 residues: CASSSDRASGNTIYF. CDR3 DNA sequence: TGTGCCAGCAGCTCAGACAGGGCCTCTGGAAACACCATATATTTT.

The CDR3 is CASSLDPTDTQYF. CDR3 bases: TGTGCCAGCAGCTTGGACCCCACAGATACGCAGTATTTT. The chain joins TRBV5-6 to TRBJ2-3, with D hard to call. Trimming left V 0 bases short and J 2 bases short, with 4 bases between. Germline CDR1 SGHDT, CDR2 YYEEEE. This CDR3 has 13 residues.

The gene calls are TRBV4-1 and TRBJ2-1, with 11 nucleotides matching TRBD2. Germline V gene sequence: CDR1 MGHRA, CDR2 YSYEKL. The V and J ends lost 1 base and 9 bases, in that order; junction bases with no gene match: 8. The CDR3 runs 16 residues. In DNA form, the CDR3 reads TGCGCCAGCAGCCAAGCAAGTAGCGGGGGGGAGTCTGAGCAGTTCTTC. This sequence encodes CASSQASSGGESEQFF.

The rearrangement uses TRBV9 and TRBJ2-2; tentative D call: TRBD2 (5 bases). Per the germline V gene, CDR1 is SGDLS and CDR2 is YYNGEE. Trimming took 1 base from V and 1 from J, leaving 14 bases between them. The CDR3 is 17 residues long. The CDR3 protein is CASSVSATGKNTGELFF. The DNA for the CDR3 is TGTGCCAGCAGCGTATCAGCGACGGGGAAGAACACCGGGGAGCTGTTTTTT.

V usage is TRBV4-3 and J usage is TRBJ1-6; TRBD1 is a possible D gene (6 bases). The CDR3 spans 15 residues. Germline V gene data show CDR1 as LGHNA and CDR2 as YSLEER. V was cut by 5 bases and J by 9 bases, with 17 bases left in between. The CDR3 DNA reads as TGCGCCAGCAGCGACATCGCACAGGGCTCTTCACCCCTCCACTTT. Encoded protein: CASSDIAQGSSPLHF.

The chain carries TRBV12-5 and TRBJ1-3, with a tentative D call TRBD1 (6 bases). Germline lookup yields CDR1 LGHNT and CDR2 FRNRAP. The CDR3 totals 15 residues. Between the trimmed V and J ends, which lost 5 bases and 4 bases, there was a span of 15 bases. CDR3 bases: TGTGCTAGTGGTACGCAACAGGGAGCCGGAAACACCATATATTTT. This sequence encodes CASGTQQGAGNTIYF.